Listed here are 28 T cell receptor beta chains from one sample, sequenced in a study of shared clonotypes between healthy human individuals. The method was immunoSEQ multiplex PCR; TCRdb's version includes in-frame clones alone and lacks a portion of them. The sample lists around 600,000 clones, more than 95% occurring once. Sequenced sample: naive CD4+ T cells sorted from blood. The subset denotes: CD45RA+ positively selected. The source of these receptors is a woman aged 25 to 39 in good health.

The chain has TRBV18 and TRBJ2-5; unclear D gene. V was clipped by 2 bases and J by 1 base, with 11 bases between them. Germline V gives CDR1 KGHSH, CDR2 LQKENI. The CDR3 length is 15 residues. CDR3 nucleotides: TGTGCCAGCTCACCAATTGGAGCGCCCCAAGAGACCCAGTACTTC. Protein sequence: CASSPIGAPQETQYF.

The V and J genes are TRBV11-2 and TRBJ2-3; 7 positions match TRBD1. The CDR3 covers 17 residues. V lost 1 base and J lost 3; bases outside the gene matches: 10. Per the germline V gene, CDR1 is SGHAT and CDR2 is FQNNGV. The CDR3 sequence is CASSLAIQGVLTDTQYF. The CDR3 DNA follows: TGTGCCAGCAGCTTAGCTATCCAGGGGGTCCTTACAGATACGCAGTATTTT.

The chain joins TRBV2 to TRBJ1-2; 9 bases are a match to TRBD1. The V gene's germline CDR1 is SNHLY and CDR2 FYNNEI. J gave up 8 bases and V 8 bases, and 9 bases lay outside the gene matches. The CDR3 contains 13 residues. The CDR3 is CASRDGQGQGYTF. The DNA of the CDR3 is TGTGCCAGCCGAGACGGACAGGGGCAGGGCTACACCTTC.

The chain recombines TRBV10-3 with TRBJ2-7, with TRBD1 matching over 11 bases. The V segment lost 6 bases and the J segment 6 bases; nucleotides outside the gene matches: 7. The CDR3 length is 14 residues. The germline V gene encodes CDR1 ENHRY and CDR2 SYGVKD. The CDR3 nucleotides read TGTGCCATCAGCGAGGGACAGGGGGTGGTCGAGCAGTACTTC. Amino acid sequence: CAISEGQGVVEQYF.

This clone was seen only once. This rearrangement joins TRBV11-3 to TRBJ2-2; 8 nucleotides align to TRBD1. CDR3 size: 15 residues. Germline V gene sequence: CDR1 SGHNT, CDR2 YENEEA. The junction had 3 bases not matched to a gene; V was cut back by 5 bases and J by 1 base. CDR3 sequence (DNA): TGTGCCAGCAGCCACGGACAGGGGAACACCGGGGAGCTGTTTTTT. Translation gives CASSHGQGNTGELFF.

The chain is built from TRBV7-2 and TRBJ1-5; 9 bases line up with TRBD1. Germline CDR1 is SGHTA and CDR2 is FQGNSA. V trimming: 4 bases; J trimming: 6 bases; junction bases outside the gene matches: 1. The CDR3 spans 13 residues. The CDR3 here is CASSWDRAQPQHF. The CDR3 bases are TGTGCCAGCAGCTGGGACAGGGCTCAGCCCCAGCATTTT.

This sequence joins TRBV4-2 and TRBJ2-3, with a tentative D call TRBD2 (7 bases). The V end was cut by 1 base, the J end by 6 bases, with 17 bases between. Germline V CDR1 and CDR2: LGHNA, YNFKEQ. CDR3 length: 16 residues. The CDR3 spells CASSQALVGGLDTQYF. The CDR3 DNA reads TGTGCCAGCAGCCAAGCTTTGGTGGGGGGGCTGGATACGCAGTATTTT.

The CDR3 DNA follows: TGTGCCTGGAGGCTCTCCTACGAGCAGTACTTC. This sequence encodes CAWRLSYEQYF. V usage is TRBV30 and J usage is TRBJ2-7; D unclear. Germline V gene lookup returns CDR1 GTSNPN and CDR2 SVGIG (reference sequence). Deletions cut 3 bases from V and 0 bases from J, with 3 bases between. The CDR3 is made up of 11 amino acids.

J is TRBJ2-7 and V is TRBV23-1; D not certain. Being an ORF, TRBV23-1 has a function that is uncertain. The CDR3 is made up of 14 amino acids. V lost 1 base, J lost 2 bases, and 9 bases lay in between. CDR3 nucleotide sequence: TGCGCCAGCAGTCAATTCGGCACCCCCTACGAGCAGTACTTC. This codes for CASSQFGTPYEQYF.

This chain connects TRBV7-9 to TRBJ1-3; 7 bases fit TRBD1. V was pared by 6 bases and J by 2 bases, with 10 bases of the junction left unmatched. CDR1 is SEHNR, CDR2 FQNEAQ, per germline (reference sequence). CDR3 length: 16 residues. CDR3 coding DNA: TGTGCCAGCAGTTCACCCGGGACAGCGGCTGGAAACACCATATATTTT. Protein sequence: CASSSPGTAAGNTIYF. Drawing the rest from reference TRBV7-9 and TRBJ1-3, the complete variable domain is DTGVSQNPRHKITKRGQNVTFRCDPISEHNRLYWYRQTLGQGPEFLTYFQNEAQLEKSRLLSDRFSAERPKGSFSTLEIQRTEQGDSAMYLCASSSPGTAAGNTIYFGEGSWLTVV.

The V gene is TRBV27, the J gene TRBJ1-5; tentative D call: TRBD1 (5 bases). Trimming pared 4 bases from V and 0 bases from J, leaving 13 bases between. This CDR3 is built from 16 residues. Germline CDR1 and CDR2: MNHEY and SMNVEV (reference sequence). CDR3 residues: CASSSLTAYSNQPQHF. In nucleotides, the CDR3 is TGTGCCAGCAGTTCGTTGACAGCGTATAGCAATCAGCCCCAGCATTTT.

The genes are TRBV9 and TRBJ2-2, with no clear D. In germline, CDR1 is SGDLS, CDR2 YYNGEE. Deletions cut 0 bases from V and 2 bases from J, with 5 bases between. The CDR3 runs to 14 residues. This CDR3 reads CASSVVPNTGELFF. CDR3 DNA sequence: TGTGCCAGCAGCGTAGTACCAAACACCGGGGAGCTGTTTTTT.

This sequence joins TRBV6-5 and TRBJ2-3, with no clear D. CDR1 MNHEY and CDR2 SVGAGI come from the germline V gene. Trimming removed 2 bases at V and 1 base at J, with 10 bases between. This CDR3 is 15 amino acids long. The CDR3 region is CASSYGTLGTDTQYF. The CDR3 coding sequence is TGTGCCAGCAGTTACGGTACCCTAGGCACAGATACGCAGTATTTT.

The chain recombines TRBV25-1 with TRBJ2-4; 7 nucleotides line up with TRBD1. Per the germline V gene, CDR1 is MGHDK and CDR2 is SYGVNS. The CDR3 has 13 amino acids. V lost 10 bases and J lost 0; bases outside the gene matches: 3. CDR3 protein: CAIHRGAKNIQYF. As DNA, the CDR3 is TGTGCCATCCACAGGGGAGCCAAAAACATTCAGTACTTC.

The chain has TRBV28 and TRBJ1-6; the match to TRBD1 covers 9 bases. Germline V gene sequence: CDR1 MDHEN, CDR2 SYDVKM. With V trimmed by 5 bases and J by 8 bases, 7 bases remained unmatched. The CDR3 is 15 amino acids. The CDR3 nucleotides read TGTGCCAGCAGTCCCTCGACAGGGGGAGATTCACCCCTCCACTTT. It codes for CASSPSTGGDSPLHF.

As regards this clone: A read error may account for a junction end that differs from germline. The chain has TRBV28 and TRBJ1-5; D unresolved. The CDR3 spans 14 residues. The germline gives CDR1 MDHEN, CDR2 SYDVKM. CDR3 coding DNA: TGTGCCAGCAGTTTAGCGCGGTTGAATCGGCCCCAGCATTTT. Its protein is CASSLARLNRPQHF.

The V and J genes are TRBV7-9 and TRBJ2-5; possibly TRBD1 for D (5 bases). This CDR3 comprises 17 residues. The V gene lost 1 base and the J gene lost 2 bases, with 17 bases spanning the gap. The germline V gene has CDR1 SEHNR and CDR2 FQNEAQ (reference sequence). The CDR3 bases are TGTGCCAGCAGCTTAGGCCCCAGGGTGTGGGGACAAGAGACCCAGTACTTC. Translation gives CASSLGPRVWGQETQYF.

The genes are TRBV7-9 and TRBJ2-7, with 10 bases fitting TRBD2. This CDR3 contains 17 residues. Germline-derived CDR1 and CDR2 are SEHNR and FQNEAQ (reference sequence). V dropped 2 bases and J dropped 4; count of bases not matched to a gene: 11. The CDR3 here is CASSLLAGEGLGYEQYF. The CDR3, as DNA: TGTGCCAGCAGCTTACTAGCGGGAGAGGGCCTAGGGTACGAGCAGTACTTC.

The rearrangement joins TRBV11-1 to TRBJ2-2; the D is unclear. Germline-derived CDR1 and CDR2 are SGHAT and FQDESV (reference sequence). The V end was cut by 6 bases, the J end by 4 bases, with 18 bases between. This CDR3 is 16 amino acids long. In nucleotides, the CDR3 is TGTGCCAGCAGTCGCAACCGGGTCCGACTCACCGGGGAGCTGTTTTTT. This codes for CASSRNRVRLTGELFF.

V and J are TRBV2 and TRBJ2-7, with no clear D. V gave up 4 bases and J gave up 0 bases, with 13 bases separating them. There are 15 residues in the CDR3. Germline CDR1 is SNHLY and CDR2 is FYNNEI. In DNA, the CDR3 is TGTGCCAGCAGTGCTTGGCCAAAGAGCTCCTACGAGCAGTACTTC. This sequence encodes CASSAWPKSSYEQYF.

The chain recombines TRBV28 with TRBJ2-5, with 11 nucleotides matching TRBD1. The J call may be wrong; the DNA end is better matched by TRBJ2-7. Germline loops: CDR1 MDHEN, CDR2 SYDVKM. The CDR3 contains 17 residues. This CDR3 is CASSPTGQGVPADEQYF. The CDR3 bases are TGTGCCAGCAGTCCGACGGGACAGGGGGTGCCGGCTGACGAGCAGTACTTC.

The chain employs TRBV4-2 and TRBJ1-2; possibly TRBD1 for D (6 bases). Germline V gives CDR1 LGHNA, CDR2 YNFKEQ. CDR3 length: 16 amino acids. Trimming shortened V by 0 bases and J by 8 bases, and 19 bases separated the two germline ends. The CDR3 region is CASSQDRAGAWGGYTF. CDR3 coding DNA: TGTGCCAGCAGCCAAGATAGGGCAGGGGCATGGGGAGGCTACACCTTC.

The chain links TRBV28 to TRBJ1-4; 8 bases match TRBD1. With 8 bases clipped from V and 4 bases from J, the junction kept 6 bases outside the gene matches. Germline V lookup: CDR1 MDHEN, CDR2 SYDVKM. The CDR3 has 14 residues. CDR3 DNA sequence: TGTGCCAGCCAGGGGGCGAGCAGTAATGAAAAACTGTTTTTT. It codes for CASQGASSNEKLFF.

This chain connects TRBV18 to TRBJ1-2; 7 nucleotides align to TRBD1. The V gene end was trimmed by 4 bases and the J gene end by 8 bases; junction bases not matched to a gene: 10. Germline V gene sequence: CDR1 KGHSH, CDR2 LQKENI. The CDR3 consists of 14 residues. The CDR3 spells CASSRPDRAGGYTF. CDR3 nucleotides: TGTGCCAGCTCACGGCCAGACAGGGCCGGGGGCTACACCTTC.

The chain has TRBV7-8 and TRBJ2-7; the match to TRBD2 covers 13 bases. The V and J ends lost 7 bases and 1 base, in that order; junction bases with no gene match: 13. This CDR3 comprises 18 residues. Germline values: CDR1 SGHVS, CDR2 FQNEAQ. The CDR3 DNA sequence: TGTGCCAGCACCCGAGGGGGACTAGCGGGAAGACCGTCCTACGAGCAGTACTTC. The encoded protein is CASTRGGLAGRPSYEQYF.

The CDR3 reads CASSLYRGLRETQYF. CDR3 nucleotide sequence: TGCGCCAGCAGCTTGTATCGCGGGCTACGGGAGACCCAGTACTTC. The genes are TRBV5-1 and TRBJ2-5; D is possibly TRBD2 (5 bases). Germline lookup yields CDR1 SGHRS and CDR2 YFSETQ. Trimming stripped 1 base from V and 5 bases from J, with 15 bases between. The CDR3 extends over 15 amino acids.

This sequence joins TRBV21-1 and TRBJ1-4. TRBV21-1 is termed a pseudogene. This CDR3 spans 15 amino acids. For the CDR3, the DNA is TGTGCCAGCAGCAAAGGGCCTACAACTAATGAAAAACTGTTTTTT. Protein product: CASSKGPTTNEKLFF.

This clone has just one count. DNA for the CDR3: TGTGCCAGCAGCTTGGCACTAGCGGGAGCCTACGAGCAGTACTTC. Encoded protein: CASSLALAGAYEQYF. The chain couples TRBV5-4 to TRBJ2-7; 11 nucleotides line up with TRBD2. In germline, CDR1 is SGHNT, CDR2 YYREEE (reference sequence). The CDR3 loop spans 15 amino acids. V lost 0 bases to trimming and J lost 2 bases; unmatched junction nucleotides: 1.